This is a list of T cell receptor beta chains from one sample in a study of blood T cell repertoires in COVID-19. Measured with immunoSEQ multiplex PCR; TCRdb has only the in-frame clones, and not every one. In the table there are approximately 200,000 clones, approximately 84% of which are singletons. The sample consisted of peripheral blood. The receptors were gathered from a human donor with acute or convalescent COVID-19. The donor label of this sample is uncertain. Each CDR3 is given with its conserved first and last residue. A D gene is named only where the DNA matches it firmly. The size of a clone is reported for some rows only, either as once, few or many, or as a class for expanded clones.

>TRBJ1-5|TRBV6-2/TRBV6-3|.|TRBD1
CASSRGQGAGNQPQHF
TGTGCCAGCAGCCGGGGACAGGGGGCTGGCAATCAGCCCCAGCATTTT
>TRBJ2-3|TRBV12-3/TRBV12-4|.|.
CASSFGRDTQYF
TGTGCCAGCAGTTTCGGTAGAGATACGCAGTATTTT
>TRBJ2-7|TRBV5-1|.|TRBD2
CASSLALAGEGEQYF
TGCGCCAGCAGCTTGGCCCTAGCGGGTGAAGGGGAGCAGTACTTC
>TRBJ1-3|TRBV30|.|.
CAWSIDSTSGNTIYF
TGTGCCTGGAGTATTGACAGCACCTCTGGAAACACCATATATTTT
>TRBJ2-1|TRBV3-1/TRBV3-2|.|TRBD2
CASSQDSLAGADEQFF
TGTGCCAGCAGCCAAGATAGCCTAGCGGGAGCCGATGAGCAGTTCTTC
>TRBJ2-3|TRBV14|few|.
CASSQVSGYTQYF
TGTGCCAGCAGCCAAGTAAGCGGGTATACGCAGTATTTT
>TRBJ1-5|TRBV7-9|.|.
CASSRSGSGEPQHF
TGTGCCAGCAGCCGATCTGGCTCAGGTGAGCCCCAGCATTTT
>TRBJ2-7|TRBV30|.|TRBD2
CAWSLAGSPYEQYF
TGTGCCTGGAGTCTAGCGGGAAGTCCCTACGAGCAGTACTTC
>TRBJ1-1|TRBV19|.|.
CASIGGRNPMNTEAFF
TGTGCCAGTATAGGGGGACGGAATCCCATGAACACTGAAGCTTTCTTT
>TRBJ1-6|TRBV10-3|.|.
CAISEGSSYNSPLHF
TGTGCCATCAGTGAGGGGAGCTCCTATAATTCACCCCTCCACTTT
>TRBJ1-1|TRBV28|.|TRBD1
CASSLYRGRTEAFF
TGTGCCAGCAGTTTATACAGGGGGAGGACTGAAGCTTTCTTT
>TRBJ1-1|TRBV14|few|.
CASSQEGTRLMNTEAFF
TGTGCCAGCAGCCAAGAGGGGACAAGGCTAATGAACACTGAAGCTTTCTTT
>TRBJ2-3|TRBV30|.|TRBD1
CAWSGGQIGADTQYF
TGTGCCTGGAGTGGGGGACAGATCGGGGCAGATACGCAGTATTTT
>TRBJ2-7|TRBV7-2|.|.
CASSFGGTAPYEQYF
TGTGCCAGCAGCTTTGGCGGGACAGCACCCTACGAGCAGTACTTC
>TRBJ2-4|TRBV18|once|TRBD2
CASSPLVGGYVKNIQYF
TGTGCCAGCTCACCACTTGTGGGAGGGTACGTCAAAAACATTCAGTACTTC
>TRBJ2-1|TRBV9|.|.
CASSSGGHNEQFF
TGTGCCAGCAGTTCCGGAGGCCACAATGAGCAGTTCTTC
>TRBJ1-4|TRBV6-2/TRBV6-3|.|.
CASSPLVGGNEKLFF
TGTGCCAGCAGCCCCCTGGTAGGCGGGAATGAAAAACTGTTTTTT
>TRBJ1-5|TRBV9|few|TRBD1
CASSATGGGNQPQHF
TGTGCCAGCAGCGCGACAGGGGGCGGCAATCAGCCCCAGCATTTT
>TRBJ2-7|TRBV4-2|once|TRBD2
CASSLPSGSPYEQYF
TGTGCCAGCAGCCTGCCCAGCGGGAGCCCCTACGAGCAGTACTTC
>TRBJ2-1|TRBV19|.|TRBD2
CASSIDGTMEFF
TGTGCCAGTAGTATCGATGGGACTATGGAGTTCTTC
>TRBJ1-5|TRBV3-1/TRBV3-2|few|.
CASATGSGNQPQHF
TGTGCCAGCGCTACAGGTTCTGGCAATCAGCCCCAGCATTTT
>TRBJ2-7|TRBV6-1|.|.
CASSAPAGTGSSEQYF
TGTGCCAGCAGTGCCCCCGCCGGAACAGGGTCCTCGGAGCAGTACTTC
>TRBJ2-1|TRBV5-4|.|TRBD2
CASSPRGSGRGNEQFF
TGTGCCAGCAGCCCGAGGGGTAGCGGGAGAGGCAATGAGCAGTTCTTC
>TRBJ1-2|TRBV6-5|.|.
CASSYGGNYGYTF
TGTGCCAGCAGTTACGGGGGGAACTATGGCTACACCTTC
>TRBJ1-2|TRBV24-1|.|TRBD1
CATSDPGTGGDYGYTF
TGTGCCACCAGTGACCCAGGGACAGGGGGTGATTATGGCTACACCTTC
>TRBJ1-6|TRBV2|.|.
CASSERSLSSSPLHF
TGTGCCAGCAGTGAAAGGAGTCTTAGTAGCTCACCCCTCCACTTT
>TRBJ2-2|TRBV30|.|TRBD2
CAWSGLAGNVGELFF
TGTGCCTGGAGTGGACTAGCGGGAAACGTCGGGGAGCTGTTTTTT
>TRBJ1-1|TRBV5-4|.|TRBD1
CASSSPSRGQGAWTEAFF
TGTGCCAGCAGCTCCCCATCTCGGGGACAGGGGGCGTGGACTGAAGCTTTCTTT
>TRBJ1-2|TRBV6-5|few|.
CASSPDSNYGYTF
TGTGCCAGCAGCCCGGACAGTAACTATGGCTACACCTTC
>TRBJ2-1|TRBV28|few|TRBD1
CASSLGQGRMFF
TGTGCCAGCAGTTTGGGACAGGGGAGGATGTTCTTC
>TRBJ2-5|TRBV18|.|TRBD1
CASSRDRGQETQYF
TGTGCCAGCTCACGGGACAGGGGACAAGAGACCCAGTACTTC
>TRBJ2-4|TRBV12-5|.|TRBD1
CASGLTTGLAKNIQYF
TGTGCTAGTGGACTAACGACAGGGCTAGCCAAAAACATTCAGTACTTC
>TRBJ2-5|TRBV30|.|TRBD2
CAWSVGLVGRGEETQYF
TGTGCCTGGAGTGTAGGTTTGGTCGGGAGGGGGGAAGAGACCCAGTACTTC
>TRBJ2-2|TRBV11-3|.|.
CASSLGGRKVGELFF
TGTGCCAGCAGCTTAGGGGGGCGGAAGGTCGGGGAGCTGTTTTTT
>TRBJ1-2|TRBV27|.|TRBD1
CASSLSLGTGERSGYTF
TGTGCCAGCAGTTTATCGTTAGGGACAGGGGAAAGGAGTGGCTACACCTTC
>TRBJ2-7|TRBV5-1|.|TRBD1
CASSLGDRDGDEQYF
TGCGCCAGCAGCTTGGGCGACAGGGACGGAGACGAGCAGTACTTC
>TRBJ2-1|TRBV11-3|.|.
CASSLEARGYNEQFF
TGTGCCAGCAGCTTAGAAGCTAGAGGTTACAATGAGCAGTTCTTC
>TRBJ1-5|TRBV4-2|once|.
CASSQFSGGGQPQHF
TGTGCCAGCAGCCAATTTTCAGGTGGGGGCCAGCCCCAGCATTTT
>TRBJ1-5|TRBV5-5|.|.
CASSLWGDQPQHF
TGTGCCAGCAGCTTGTGGGGGGATCAGCCCCAGCATTTT
>TRBJ1-1|TRBV27|few|.
CASSLTGNTEAFF
TGTGCCAGCAGTTTAACAGGGAACACTGAAGCTTTCTTT
>TRBJ2-6|TRBV5-8|.|.
CASSLLPARGLTF
TGTGCCAGCAGCTTGTTACCCGCCAGGGGCCTGACTTTC
>TRBJ2-3|TRBV2|.|.
CASRSSGTDTQYF
TGTGCCAGCCGGTCTAGCGGCACAGATACGCAGTATTTT
>TRBJ2-3|TRBV5-1|once|.
CASSLPGRNTDTQYF
TGCGCCAGCAGCTTGCCAGGGAGGAACACAGATACGCAGTATTTT
>TRBJ1-6|TRBV7-9|few|TRBD1
CASILGTGLNSPLHF
TGTGCCAGCATCCTTGGGACAGGGTTGAATTCACCCCTCCACTTT
>TRBJ1-3|TRBV18|.|.
CASEEGPGNTIYF
TGTGCCAGCGAAGAGGGCCCTGGAAACACCATATATTTT
>TRBJ2-7|TRBV7-8|few|TRBD2
CASSRGTSGSYEQYF
TGTGCCAGCAGCCGCGGGACTAGCGGGAGTTACGAGCAGTACTTC
>TRBJ2-3|TRBV7-3|.|.
CASSVTSVDTQYF
TGTGCCAGCAGCGTGACTAGTGTAGATACGCAGTATTTT
>TRBJ2-5|TRBV7-9|.|.
CASSTQAEGTQYF
TGTGCCAGCAGCACGCAGGCAGAAGGAACCCAGTACTTC
>TRBJ1-1|TRBV4-1|.|.
CASSRGPGINTEAFF
TGCGCCAGCAGCCGAGGACCGGGGATTAACACTGAAGCTTTCTTT
>TRBJ1-1|TRBV5-1|.|.
CASSLFLSGNTEAFF
TGCGCCAGCAGCTTGTTTTTAAGCGGGAACACTGAAGCTTTCTTT
>TRBJ2-5|TRBV4-2|.|.
CASSQGPLQGGQETQYF
TGTGCCAGCAGCCAAGGCCCCTTGCAGGGGGGACAAGAGACCCAGTACTTC
>TRBJ2-4|TRBV6-4|.|TRBD1
CASSPGTGGNIQYF
TGTGCCAGCAGCCCCGGGACAGGGGGAAACATTCAGTACTTC
>TRBJ2-7|TRBV28|.|.
CASRGRYEQYF
TGTGCCAGCAGGGGGCGGTACGAGCAGTACTTC
>TRBJ1-1|TRBV29-1|.|TRBD1
CSVATGGSTEAFF
TGCAGCGTTGCCACAGGGGGAAGCACTGAAGCTTTCTTT
>TRBJ1-2|TRBV3-1/TRBV3-2|.|.
CASSQEQGGYTF
TGTGCCAGCAGCCAAGAACAGGGTGGCTACACCTTC
>TRBJ1-2|TRBV19|.|.
CASSIERTGTSYGYTF
TGTGCCAGTAGTATAGAGAGAACGGGAACTTCCTATGGCTACACCTTC